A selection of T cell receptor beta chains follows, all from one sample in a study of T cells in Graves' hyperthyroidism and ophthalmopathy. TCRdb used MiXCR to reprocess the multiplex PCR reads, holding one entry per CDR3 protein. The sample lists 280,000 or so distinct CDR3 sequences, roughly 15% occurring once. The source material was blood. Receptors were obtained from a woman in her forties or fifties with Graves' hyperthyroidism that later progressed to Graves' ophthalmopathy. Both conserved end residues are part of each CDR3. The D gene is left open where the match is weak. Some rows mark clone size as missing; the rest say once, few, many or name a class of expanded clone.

TGCAGTGCTAGACGGTGGGGGCGGGGGGGGGCAAACACCTTC	CSARRWGRGGANTF	.	TRBV20-1	TRBJ1-2	.
TGTGCCACCAGCCGCGGGAGGTCGGATACGCAGTATTTT	CATSRGRSDTQYF	many	TRBV15	TRBJ2-3	TRBD2
TGTGCCATCAGTGAGTCCTCTCTGGCAGATACGCAGTATTTT	CAISESSLADTQYF	many	TRBV10-3	TRBJ2-3	.
TGTGCCAGCAGCCCTAGCGGGAGAAGGCAAGAGACCCAGTACTTC	CASSPSGRRQETQYF	few	TRBV5-4	TRBJ2-5	TRBD2
TGTGCCACCGGCAGAGATAGTGGGATTTGGCACAATGAGCAGTTCTTC	CATGRDSGIWHNEQFF	.	TRBV15	TRBJ2-1	.
TGTGCCAGCAGCTTCTTGACAGGGGCGATCGGGTACTATGGCTACACCTTC	CASSFLTGAIGYYGYTF	few	TRBV7-9	TRBJ1-2	TRBD1
TGTGCCAGCAGCACTACAAGGGCGAGCACTGAGCAGTTCTTC	CASSTTRASTEQFF	many	TRBV11-2	TRBJ2-1	.
TGTGCCAGCAGAAAAAACAGCTATCAGCCCCAGCATTTT	CASRKNSYQPQHF	many	TRBV28	TRBJ1-5	.
TGCAGCGTTGGATACGACGGAGGAAATAGCAATCAGCCCCAGCATTTT	CSVGYDGGNSNQPQHF	many	TRBV29-1	TRBJ1-5	.
TGTGCCTGGTCGACAGGGAGAACTGAAGCTTTCTTT	CAWSTGRTEAFF	many	TRBV30	TRBJ1-1	TRBD1
TGCGCCAGCGGCCTGGGACAGGGCGGAGATACGCAGTATTTT	CASGLGQGGDTQYF	many	TRBV5-1	TRBJ2-3	TRBD1
TGTGCCAGCAGCTTAGCAGGGGGTGGCGAGCAGTACTTC	CASSLAGGGEQYF	many	TRBV11-2	TRBJ2-7	TRBD1
TGTGCCAGCAGCCCCCTGGGCAGGGGCTTCACAGATACGCAGTATTTT	CASSPLGRGFTDTQYF	many	TRBV3-1	TRBJ2-3	.
TGTGCCAGCAGTCCAGCCGGGACAGGGCATGAGACCCAGTACTTC	CASSPAGTGHETQYF	many	TRBV28	TRBJ2-5	TRBD1
TGCGCCAGCAGCTTGTTACTTTCTAGCACAGATACGCAGTATTTT	CASSLLLSSTDTQYF	many	TRBV5-1	TRBJ2-3	.
TGTGCCAGCCTGGCGCGAGGGGGACCAGATACGCAGTATTTT	CASLARGGPDTQYF	many	TRBV28	TRBJ2-3	.
TGTGCCAGCAGCTTCCTCGGGGGCTACACCTTC	CASSFLGGYTF	few	TRBV5-6	TRBJ1-2	.
TGTGCCATCATGGAGGGTAGTTGGGCTAGCGGGAGAAAGTACAATGAGCAGTTCTTC	CAIMEGSWASGRKYNEQFF	many	TRBV10-3	TRBJ2-1	TRBD2
TGTGCCAGCAGTGAACCCGGGACGAACTACGAGCAGTACTTC	CASSEPGTNYEQYF	many	TRBV2	TRBJ2-7	.
TGTGCCAGCAGTGAAGACAGAAGATATGGAAACACCATATATTTT	CASSEDRRYGNTIYF	few	TRBV2	TRBJ1-3	.
TGTGCCAGCAGTTTGGGTCCGGGGCGGGAGACCCAGTACTTC	CASSLGPGRETQYF	.	TRBV28	TRBJ2-5	.
TGTGCCAGCAGCGTCACCAGCGGGAGGGCCTACAATGAGCAGTTCTTC	CASSVTSGRAYNEQFF	few	TRBV9	TRBJ2-1	TRBD2
TGTGCCAGCAGCTTATACCGGGGAGGCAATCAGCCCCAGCATTTT	CASSLYRGGNQPQHF	many	TRBV11-2	TRBJ1-5	.
TGTGCCAGCAGCCAAGATAGCAGGGTAAGGGAGCAGTACTTC	CASSQDSRVREQYF	few	TRBV3-1	TRBJ2-7	.
TGCAGTGCTACTCCAGGTGATTTGGACACTGAAGCTTTCTTT	CSATPGDLDTEAFF	many	TRBV20-1	TRBJ1-1	.
TGTGCCAGCAGGTCCCGGACTAGCGGTCCCTACGAGCAGTACTTC	CASRSRTSGPYEQYF	many	TRBV2	TRBJ2-7	TRBD2
TGTGCCTGGAGCGACGGGGTAAACTATGGCTACACCTTC	CAWSDGVNYGYTF	many	TRBV30	TRBJ1-2	.
TGTGCCAGCACCACAGGGGGTCCCTACGAGCAGTACTTC	CASTTGGPYEQYF	many	TRBV6-1	TRBJ2-7	TRBD1
TGTGCCACCAGCAGAGGAAGTAATGCAGATACGCAGTATTTT	CATSRGSNADTQYF	many	TRBV15	TRBJ2-3	.
TGTGCCAGCAGCCGTAGCGGGGGCTCCTACGAGCAGTACTTC	CASSRSGGSYEQYF	few	TRBV3-1	TRBJ2-7	TRBD2
TGTGCCAGCAGCCCCTCGGGGGTCGGGCCCCAGCATTTT	CASSPSGVGPQHF	many	TRBV11-2	TRBJ1-5	.
TGCAGTGCCGCGGGACAAACAGACTACGAGCAGTACTTC	CSAAGQTDYEQYF	many	TRBV20-1	TRBJ2-7	.
TGTGCCATCAGTGAGGGGGCTTTGAGCAATCAGCCCCAGCATTTT	CAISEGALSNQPQHF	many	TRBV10-3	TRBJ1-5	.
TGTGCCAGCAGTGATCTTGGGAGGGGCAATGAGCAGTTCTTC	CASSDLGRGNEQFF	.	TRBV2	TRBJ2-1	TRBD2
TGTGCCAGCAGCTTATATGGAGGAGGACAGGGAGGCACTGAAGCTTTCTTT	CASSLYGGGQGGTEAFF	.	TRBV7-3	TRBJ1-1	TRBD1
TGTGCCAGCAGTTATCCCCGACAGCCCCAGCATTTT	CASSYPRQPQHF	few	TRBV6-1	TRBJ1-5	.
TGTGCCAGTAGTACCTACCCGGGACTAGCAATGCAAGAGACCCAGTACTTC	CASSTYPGLAMQETQYF	few	TRBV19	TRBJ2-5	TRBD2
TGTGCCAGCAGTGAGGCTGGCGGGAGAGGTCAAAATGAGCAGTTCTTC	CASSEAGGRGQNEQFF	many	TRBV2	TRBJ2-1	TRBD2
TGTGCCAGCAGCTTAGTGGTCGGACAGGGAACAGATACGCAGTATTTT	CASSLVVGQGTDTQYF	many	TRBV7-9	TRBJ2-3	TRBD1
TGTGCCAGCAGTGATTTTAGGCAAGGTCATACTGAGCAGTTCTTC	CASSDFRQGHTEQFF	.	TRBV27	TRBJ2-1	.
TGTGCCAGCAGTGAACAGGGGGTGATGGGCTACACCTTC	CASSEQGVMGYTF	.	TRBV25-1	TRBJ1-2	TRBD1
TGCGCCAGCAGCCAAGCCAAGCGCCGCACAGATACGCAGTATTTT	CASSQAKRRTDTQYF	.	TRBV4-1	TRBJ2-3	.
TGTGCCAGCAGTCAAGCGACAGGGGGTGGTGAAAAACTGTTTTTT	CASSQATGGGEKLFF	many	TRBV6-1	TRBJ1-4	TRBD1
TGTGCCAGCAGCCAAGCTAGATGGGAGACCCAGTACTTC	CASSQARWETQYF	many	TRBV3-1	TRBJ2-5	.
TGTGCCTCGTTACGGGGCTTCGCGGCCTACGAGCAGTACTTC	CASLRGFAAYEQYF	many	TRBV30	TRBJ2-7	.
TGTGCCAGCAGCCAAGTGGGACAGGGAACCGAAAAACTGTTTTTT	CASSQVGQGTEKLFF	.	TRBV4-2	TRBJ1-4	TRBD1
TGTGCCAGCAGTGCGGGACTAGCGGGAGGCATCTTCTACGAGCAGTACTTC	CASSAGLAGGIFYEQYF	many	TRBV28	TRBJ2-7	TRBD2
TGTGCCAGCTCACCGGAGCGGAGCACAGATACGCAGTATTTT	CASSPERSTDTQYF	many	TRBV18	TRBJ2-3	.
TGCAGTGCTGGTCTTAGCGGGAGGGCCCGCACAGATACGCAGTATTTT	CSAGLSGRARTDTQYF	.	TRBV20-1	TRBJ2-3	TRBD2
TGTGCCAGCAGTGATGGGTGGGTACAAGAGACCCAGTACTTC	CASSDGWVQETQYF	many	TRBV6-1	TRBJ2-5	.